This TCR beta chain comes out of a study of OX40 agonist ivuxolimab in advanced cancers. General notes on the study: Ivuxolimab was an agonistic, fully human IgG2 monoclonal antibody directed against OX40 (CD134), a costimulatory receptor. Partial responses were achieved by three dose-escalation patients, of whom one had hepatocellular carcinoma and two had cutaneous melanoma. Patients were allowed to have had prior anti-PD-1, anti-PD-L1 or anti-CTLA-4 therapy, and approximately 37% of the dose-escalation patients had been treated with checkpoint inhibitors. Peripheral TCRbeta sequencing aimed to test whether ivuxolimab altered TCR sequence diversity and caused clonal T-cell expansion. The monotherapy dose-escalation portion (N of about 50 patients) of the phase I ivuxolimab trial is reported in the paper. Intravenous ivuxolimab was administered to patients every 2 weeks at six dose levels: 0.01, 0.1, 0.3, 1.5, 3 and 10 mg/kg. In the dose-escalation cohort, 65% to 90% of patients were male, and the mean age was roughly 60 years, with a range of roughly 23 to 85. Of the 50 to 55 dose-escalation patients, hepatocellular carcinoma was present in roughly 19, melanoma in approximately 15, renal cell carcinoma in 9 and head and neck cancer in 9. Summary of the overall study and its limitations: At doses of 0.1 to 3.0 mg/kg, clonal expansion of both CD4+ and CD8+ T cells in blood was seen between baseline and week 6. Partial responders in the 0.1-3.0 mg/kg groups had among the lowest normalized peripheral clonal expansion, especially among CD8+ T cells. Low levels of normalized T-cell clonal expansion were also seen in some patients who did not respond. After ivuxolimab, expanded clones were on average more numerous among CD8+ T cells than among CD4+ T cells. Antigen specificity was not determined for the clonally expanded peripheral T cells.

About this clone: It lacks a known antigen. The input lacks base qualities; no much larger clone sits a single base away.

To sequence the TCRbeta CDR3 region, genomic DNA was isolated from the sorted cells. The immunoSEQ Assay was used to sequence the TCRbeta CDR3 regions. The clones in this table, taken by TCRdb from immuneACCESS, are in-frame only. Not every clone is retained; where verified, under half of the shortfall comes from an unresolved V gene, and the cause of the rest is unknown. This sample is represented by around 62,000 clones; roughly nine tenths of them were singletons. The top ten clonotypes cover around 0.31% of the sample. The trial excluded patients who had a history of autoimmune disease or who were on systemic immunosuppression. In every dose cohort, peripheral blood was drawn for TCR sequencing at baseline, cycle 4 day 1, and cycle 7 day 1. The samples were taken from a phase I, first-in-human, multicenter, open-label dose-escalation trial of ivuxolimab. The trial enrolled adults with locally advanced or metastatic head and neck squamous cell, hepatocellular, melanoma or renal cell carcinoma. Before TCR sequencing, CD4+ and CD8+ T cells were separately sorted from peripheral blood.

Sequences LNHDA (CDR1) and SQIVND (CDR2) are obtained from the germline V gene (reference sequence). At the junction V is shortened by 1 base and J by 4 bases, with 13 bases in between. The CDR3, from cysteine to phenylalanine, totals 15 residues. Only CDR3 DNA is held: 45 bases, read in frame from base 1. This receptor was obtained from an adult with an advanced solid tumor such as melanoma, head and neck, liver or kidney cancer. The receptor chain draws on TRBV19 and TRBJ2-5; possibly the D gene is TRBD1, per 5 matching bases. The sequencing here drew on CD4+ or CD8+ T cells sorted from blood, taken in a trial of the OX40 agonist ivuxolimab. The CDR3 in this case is CASSIGWQGGETQYF. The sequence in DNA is TGTGCCAGTAGTATAGGCTGGCAGGGCGGAGAGACCCAGTACTTC.